Here is one T cell receptor (beta chain) with its context. After removal of 4 bases from V and 3 bases from J, the junction contained 3 bases not matched to a gene. Germline CDR1 and CDR2: MNHNS and SASEGT. The CDR3 has 15 residues. Diagnosing involved the use of clinical symptoms, serum thyroxine and TRAb, thyroid ultrasound and orbital computed tomography. The record originates from a study of T cells in Graves' hyperthyroidism and ophthalmopathy. TCR beta CDR3 sequences were amplified from RNA transcripts. The primer set for the first-round RT-PCR of the TCR CDR3 was HTBI. Via MiXCR, TCRdb re-called the multiplex PCR reads, giving one row per CDR3 protein. The sample carries approximately 510,000 distinct CDR3 sequences, around 21% recorded once.

Material for sequencing was blood. This sequence was found in a young man with Graves' hyperthyroidism. V and J are TRBV6-1 and TRBJ1-5, with 10 positions matching TRBD1. CDR3 nucleotide sequence: TGTGCCAGCAGTGGACAGGGGGCTCCCAATCAGCCCCAGCATTTT. Encoded protein: CASSGQGAPNQPQHF.